This T cell receptor beta chain was sequenced during a study of cytomegalovirus exposure and HLA in healthy donors. The germline V gene has CDR1 MNHEY and CDR2 SMNVEV (reference sequence). This CDR3 spans 13 amino acids. The ends were cut back, 10 bases at V and 6 bases at J, with 18 bases in the middle. Participants comprised healthy donors of bone marrow. Both 60 Vbeta primers and 13 Jbeta primers went into the PCR. Here immunoSEQ multiplex PCR was the method, and the copy in TCRdb shows in-frame clones only, minus some. In the table there are 210,000 or so clones, around 81% of which are singletons.

The chain recombines TRBV27 with TRBJ1-2; D remains ambiguous. The source of this sequence is a woman aged 45-65 years in good health and CMV-seropositive. The sample consisted of PBMCs. The CDR3 loop reads CAIKIPLGDGYTF. CDR3 bases: TGTGCCATCAAAATCCCCCTCGGTGATGGCTACACCTTC.